The clone carrying this TCR beta chain came up a few times. Antigen: not known. The second PCR ran roughly 7 to 11 cycles with a sample-barcoded 5' primer and J-beta primers. Using its own MiXCR run on the 5' RACE reads, TCRdb lists one record per CDR3 protein. Among about 1 million distinct CDR3 sequences listed, less than 50% were seen once. The individuals who served as donors were healthy Caucasians living in Russia, aged roughly 6 to 95. The data stem from a study of blood T cells in healthy people across ages. Study-wide results and caveats: Samples with more naive T cells showed higher observed beta diversity. Unsorted PBMCs prevented conclusive naive versus antigen-experienced comparison.

The clonotype originates from an older woman in good health. Sequencing used blood.

The CDR3 DNA reads as TGTGCCAGCAGCTTAGAGCCGTACGAAGAGCAGTACTTC. It specifies CASSLEPYEEQYF. This sequence joins TRBV11-2 and TRBJ2-7; D unclear. The CDR3 sequence is 13 residues long. CDR1 and CDR2 from the germline V gene are SGHAT and FQNNGV. V lost 0 bases and J 7 bases, leaving 10 bases between the germline ends. Full variable domain (outside the CDR3, taken from reference TRBV11-2 and TRBJ2-7): EAGVAQSPRYKIIEKRQSVAFWCNPISGHATLYWYQQILGQGPKLLIQFQNNGVVDDSQLPKDRFSAERLKGVDSTLKIQPAKLEDSAVYLCASSLEPYEEQYFGPGTRLTVT.